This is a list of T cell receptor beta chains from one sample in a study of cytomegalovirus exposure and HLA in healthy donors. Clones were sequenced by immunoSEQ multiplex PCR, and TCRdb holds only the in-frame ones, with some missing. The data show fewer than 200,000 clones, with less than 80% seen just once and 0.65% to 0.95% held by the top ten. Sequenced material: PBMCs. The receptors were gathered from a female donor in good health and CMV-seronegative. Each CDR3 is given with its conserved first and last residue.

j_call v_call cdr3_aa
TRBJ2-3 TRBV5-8 CASSPSSTDTQYF
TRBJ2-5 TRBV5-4 CASAPGLAGGPEETQYF
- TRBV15 CATSRDYAAGRSPYEQYF
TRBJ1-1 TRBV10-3 CAISARDREGGGAFF
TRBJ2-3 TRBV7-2 CASSPQHSTDTQYF
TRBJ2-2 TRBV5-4 CASSRDSNTGELFF
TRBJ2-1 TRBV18 CASSPVSTSGISYNEQFF
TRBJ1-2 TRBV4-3 CASSQESGMRVGYTF
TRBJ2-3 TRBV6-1 CASSERGGRTDTQYF
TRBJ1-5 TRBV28 CASRPDMNQPQHF
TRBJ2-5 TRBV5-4 CASSLLAGGQTQYF
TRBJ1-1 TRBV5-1 CASSWGQGSTEAFF
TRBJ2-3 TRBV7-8 CASSKNPGLSTDTQYF
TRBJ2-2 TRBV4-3 CASSLRTSVLPGELFF
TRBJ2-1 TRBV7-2 CASSFGLADNEQFF
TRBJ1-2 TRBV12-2 CASRLECLGYTF
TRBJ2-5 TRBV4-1 CASSHPLAGGQTQYF
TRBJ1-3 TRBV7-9 CASSPPSSTRNTIYF
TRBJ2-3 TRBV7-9 CASTSPGGGITDTQYF
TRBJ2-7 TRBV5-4 CASSQETRWRNEQYF
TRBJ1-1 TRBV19 CASSPRTVGNTEAFF
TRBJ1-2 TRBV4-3 CASSQAGASYGYTF
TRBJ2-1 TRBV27 CASHLVAGDYNEQFF
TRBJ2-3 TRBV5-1 CASSLGLAGAPTDTQYF
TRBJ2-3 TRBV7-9 CASSLYSQFAGDTQYF